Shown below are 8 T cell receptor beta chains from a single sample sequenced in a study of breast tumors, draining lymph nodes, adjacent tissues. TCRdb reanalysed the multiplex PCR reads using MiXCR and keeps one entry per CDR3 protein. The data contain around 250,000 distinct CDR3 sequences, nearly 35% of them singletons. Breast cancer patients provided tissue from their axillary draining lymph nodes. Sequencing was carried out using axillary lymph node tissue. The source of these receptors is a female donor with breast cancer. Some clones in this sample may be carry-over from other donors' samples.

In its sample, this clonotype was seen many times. CDR3 coding DNA: TGCAGTGCTGTGGAGGGGGACTATAATTCACCCCTCCACTTT. As protein: CSAVEGDYNSPLHF. The chain is built from TRBV20-1 and TRBJ1-6; tentative D call: TRBD1 (6 bases). This CDR3 spans 14 amino acids. Germline assignment: CDR1 DFQATT and CDR2 SNEGSKA (reference sequence). Trimming removed 5 bases at V and 3 bases at J, with 11 bases between.

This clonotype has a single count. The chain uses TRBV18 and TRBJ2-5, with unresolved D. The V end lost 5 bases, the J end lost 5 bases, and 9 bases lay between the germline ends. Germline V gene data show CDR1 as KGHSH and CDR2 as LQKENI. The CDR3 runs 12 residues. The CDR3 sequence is CASSYPVETQYF. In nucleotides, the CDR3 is TGTGCCAGCTCATATCCAGTGGAGACCCAGTACTTC.

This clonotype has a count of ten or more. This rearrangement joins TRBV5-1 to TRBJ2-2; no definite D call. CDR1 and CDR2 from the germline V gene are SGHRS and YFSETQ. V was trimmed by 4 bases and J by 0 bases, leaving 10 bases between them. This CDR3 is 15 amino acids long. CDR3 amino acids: CASSVQTSNTGELFF. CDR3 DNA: TGCGCCAGCAGCGTCCAGACGTCGAACACCGGGGAGCTGTTTTTT.

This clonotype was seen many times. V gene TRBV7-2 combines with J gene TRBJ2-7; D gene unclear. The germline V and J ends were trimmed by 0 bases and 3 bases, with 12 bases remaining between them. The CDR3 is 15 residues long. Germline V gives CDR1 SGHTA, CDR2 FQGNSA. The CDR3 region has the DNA TGTGCCAGCAGCTTAGCGCAGAACGCGATCTACGAGCAGTACTTC. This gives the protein CASSLAQNAIYEQYF.

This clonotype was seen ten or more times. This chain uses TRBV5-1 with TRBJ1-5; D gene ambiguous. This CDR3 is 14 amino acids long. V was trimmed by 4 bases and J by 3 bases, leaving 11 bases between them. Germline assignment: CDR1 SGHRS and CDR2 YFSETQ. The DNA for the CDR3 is TGCGCCAGCAGCCCGGACGGAGACAATCAGCCCCAGCATTTT. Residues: CASSPDGDNQPQHF.

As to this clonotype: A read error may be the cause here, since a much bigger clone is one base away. The CDR3 DNA follows: TGTGCCAGCAGCTCCTTCGGGACCGGGGCAATTTATGCAGATACGCAGTATTTT. Amino acid sequence: CASSSFGTGAIYADTQYF. The chain links TRBV5-6 to TRBJ2-3, with D perhaps matching TRBD1 or TRBD2 (5 bases each). V was cut by 3 bases and J by 4 bases, with 24 bases left in between. The germline CDR1 and CDR2 sequences are SGHDT and YYEEEE. The CDR3 runs to 18 residues.

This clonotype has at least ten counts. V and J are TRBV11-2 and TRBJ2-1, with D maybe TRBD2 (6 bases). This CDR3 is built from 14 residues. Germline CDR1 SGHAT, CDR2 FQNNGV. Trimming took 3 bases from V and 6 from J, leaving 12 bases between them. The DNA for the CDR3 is TGTGCCAGCAGCTTGACCGGGACTCGCAATGAGCAGTTCTTC. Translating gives CASSLTGTRNEQFF.

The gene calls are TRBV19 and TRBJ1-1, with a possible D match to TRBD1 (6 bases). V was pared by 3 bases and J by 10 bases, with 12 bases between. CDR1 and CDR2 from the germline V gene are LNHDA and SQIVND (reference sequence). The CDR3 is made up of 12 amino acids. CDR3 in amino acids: CASSIQGLGAFF. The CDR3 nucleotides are TGTGCCAGTAGTATCCAGGGGCTGGGAGCTTTCTTT.